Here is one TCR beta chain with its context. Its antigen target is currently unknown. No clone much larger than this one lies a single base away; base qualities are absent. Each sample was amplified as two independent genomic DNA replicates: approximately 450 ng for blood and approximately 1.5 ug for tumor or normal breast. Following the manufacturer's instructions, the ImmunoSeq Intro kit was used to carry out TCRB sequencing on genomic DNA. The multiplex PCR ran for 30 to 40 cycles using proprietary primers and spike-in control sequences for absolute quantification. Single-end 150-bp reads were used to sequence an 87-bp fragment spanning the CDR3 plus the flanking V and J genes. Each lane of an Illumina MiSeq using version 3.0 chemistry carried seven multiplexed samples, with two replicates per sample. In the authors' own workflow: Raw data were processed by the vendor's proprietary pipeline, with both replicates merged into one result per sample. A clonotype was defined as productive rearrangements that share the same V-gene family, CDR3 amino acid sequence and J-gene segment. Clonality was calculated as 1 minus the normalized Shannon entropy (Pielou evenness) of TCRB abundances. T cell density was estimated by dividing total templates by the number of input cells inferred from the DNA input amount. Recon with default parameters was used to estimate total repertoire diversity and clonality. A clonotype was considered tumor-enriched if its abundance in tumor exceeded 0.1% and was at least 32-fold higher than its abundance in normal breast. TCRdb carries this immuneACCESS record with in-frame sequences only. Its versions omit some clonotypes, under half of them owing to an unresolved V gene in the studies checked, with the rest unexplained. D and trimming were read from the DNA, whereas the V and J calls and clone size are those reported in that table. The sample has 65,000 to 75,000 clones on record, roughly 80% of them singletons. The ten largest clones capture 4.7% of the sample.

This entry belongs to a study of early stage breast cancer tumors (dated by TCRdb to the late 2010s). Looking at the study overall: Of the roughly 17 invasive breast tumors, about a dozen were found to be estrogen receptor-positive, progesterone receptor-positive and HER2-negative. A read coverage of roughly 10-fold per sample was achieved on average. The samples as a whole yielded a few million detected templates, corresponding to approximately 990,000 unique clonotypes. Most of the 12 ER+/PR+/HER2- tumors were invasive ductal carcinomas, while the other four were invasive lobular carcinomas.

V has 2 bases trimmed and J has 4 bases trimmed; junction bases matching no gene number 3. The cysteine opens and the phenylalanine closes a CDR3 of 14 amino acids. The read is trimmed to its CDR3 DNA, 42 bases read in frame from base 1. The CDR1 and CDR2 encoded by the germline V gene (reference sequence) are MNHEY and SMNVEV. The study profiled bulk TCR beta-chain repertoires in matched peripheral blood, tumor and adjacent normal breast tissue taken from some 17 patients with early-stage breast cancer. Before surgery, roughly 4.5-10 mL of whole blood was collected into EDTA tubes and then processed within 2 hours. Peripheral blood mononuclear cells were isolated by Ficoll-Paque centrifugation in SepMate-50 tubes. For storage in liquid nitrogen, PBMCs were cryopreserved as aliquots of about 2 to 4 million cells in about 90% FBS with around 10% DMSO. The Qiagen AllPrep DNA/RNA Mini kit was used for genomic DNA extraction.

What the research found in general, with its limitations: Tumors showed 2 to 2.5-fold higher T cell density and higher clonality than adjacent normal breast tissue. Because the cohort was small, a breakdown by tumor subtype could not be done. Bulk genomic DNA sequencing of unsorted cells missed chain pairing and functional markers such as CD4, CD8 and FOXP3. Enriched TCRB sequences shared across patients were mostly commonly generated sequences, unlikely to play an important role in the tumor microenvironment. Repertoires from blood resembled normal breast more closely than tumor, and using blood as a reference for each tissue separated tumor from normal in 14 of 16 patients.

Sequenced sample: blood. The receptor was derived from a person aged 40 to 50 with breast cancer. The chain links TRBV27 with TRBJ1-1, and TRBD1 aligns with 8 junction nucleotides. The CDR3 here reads CASSLRDRFTEAFF. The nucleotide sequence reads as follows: TGTGCCAGCAGTTTACGGGACAGGTTCACTGAAGCTTTCTTT.